This passage covers 10 T cell receptor beta chains from one sample sequenced in a study of T cells in Graves' hyperthyroidism and ophthalmopathy. Amplification targeted TCR beta CDR3 regions from RNA transcripts. In the first-round RT-PCR of the TCR CDR3, the HTBI primer set was used. A single record per CDR3 protein comes from TCRdb applying MiXCR to the multiplex PCR reads. The table records some 530,000 distinct CDR3 sequences, approximately 23% of them present only once. The specimen sequenced was blood. These receptors came from a woman between 65 and 79 years old with Graves' ophthalmopathy.

This chain links TRBV7-2 with TRBJ2-1; 10 bases are a match to TRBD2. Germline V lookup: CDR1 SGHTA, CDR2 FQGNSA. This CDR3 has 15 residues. J was trimmed by 4 bases and V by 5 bases; bases with no gene match: 5. The CDR3, as DNA: TGTGCCAGCAGCCCCGGGACTAGCGAATACAATGAGCAGTTCTTC. Encoded protein: CASSPGTSEYNEQFF. Together with reference TRBV7-2 and TRBJ2-1, the CDR3 gives the full variable domain: GAGVSQSPSNKVTEKGKDVELRCDPISGHTALYWYRQSLGQGLEFLIYFQGNSAPDKSGLPSDRFSAERTGGSVSTLTIQRTQQEDSAVYLCASSPGTSEYNEQFFGPGTRLTVL.

This clonotype has a count of ten or more. The chain recombines TRBV7-3 with TRBJ2-1; TRBD2 aligns across 7 bases. The germline V gene has CDR1 SGHTA and CDR2 FQGTGA. V dropped 3 bases and J dropped 10; count of bases not matched to a gene: 3. The length of the CDR3 is 12 residues. The CDR3 DNA reads TGTGCCAGCAGCTTCTCTAGCGGAGAGCAGTTCTTC. Protein sequence: CASSFSSGEQFF.

V usage is TRBV7-9 and J usage is TRBJ1-1; D gene ambiguous. V lost 0 bases and J lost 0, with 11 bases in between. The CDR3 has 16 residues. Germline CDR1 is SEHNR and CDR2 is FQNEAQ (reference sequence). The DNA of the CDR3 is TGTGCCAGCAGCTTAGCGTTCCGGGGTATGAACACTGAAGCTTTCTTT. As protein: CASSLAFRGMNTEAFF.

The chain carries TRBV5-1 and TRBJ1-1; no definite D call. The CDR3 spans 14 residues. Germline CDR1 reads SGHRS; CDR2 reads YFSETQ. Trimming left V 5 bases short and J 2 bases short, with 13 bases between. CDR3 bases: TGCGCCAGCAGTCAATGGCCGCTCAACACTGAAGCTTTCTTT. Amino acids: CASSQWPLNTEAFF.

The chain combines TRBV5-1 with TRBJ2-7, with D unclear. The CDR3 is made up of 16 amino acids. Between the trimmed V and J ends, which lost 4 bases and 0 bases, there was a span of 17 bases. Germline V gene sequence: CDR1 SGHRS, CDR2 YFSETQ. CDR3 nucleotide sequence: TGCGCCAGCAGCCGTGAAGCCCGCATGCTCTCCTACGAGCAGTACTTC. Translated: CASSREARMLSYEQYF.

This chain connects TRBV4-1 to TRBJ1-1; 7 positions agree with TRBD1. Germline CDR1 MGHRA, CDR2 YSYEKL. This CDR3 spans 18 amino acids. V lost 0 bases and J lost 4; bases outside the gene matches: 14. For the CDR3, the DNA is TGCGCCAGCAGCCAAGAAGAGGCAGGGGGGATATTAGTCACTGAAGCTTTCTTT. This encodes CASSQEEAGGILVTEAFF.

Here the CDR3 reads CASSVAGNGRPLHF. The CDR3 DNA sequence: TGTGCCAGCAGCGTAGCTGGGAACGGACGTCCCCTCCACTTT. The chain employs TRBV9 and TRBJ1-6; D remains unclear. Per germline, CDR1 SGDLS and CDR2 YYNGEE. This CDR3 has 14 residues. V shed 0 bases and J shed 13 bases, with 14 bases lying between them.

The chain combines TRBV5-4 with TRBJ2-1, with 12 bases matching TRBD2. V was clipped by 3 bases and J by 8 bases; unmatched bases: 6. The length of the CDR3 is 15 residues. Per germline, CDR1 SGHNT and CDR2 YYREEE (reference sequence). The CDR3, as DNA: TGTGCCAGCAGCTCCGGGACTAGCGGGTTTGATGAGCAGTTCTTC. This encodes CASSSGTSGFDEQFF.

This clonotype was recorded a few times. The chain recombines TRBV20-1 with TRBJ1-1; 8 nucleotides agree with TRBD1. This CDR3 is built from 16 residues. V lost 3 bases to trimming and J lost 0 bases; unmatched junction nucleotides: 9. Germline lookup yields CDR1 DFQATT and CDR2 SNEGSKA (reference sequence). CDR3 in amino acids: CSASPDRGFVNTEAFF. The CDR3, as DNA: TGCAGTGCTAGCCCCGACAGGGGATTTGTGAACACTGAAGCTTTCTTT.

This clonotype was detected once. The J gene is TRBJ1-3, the V gene TRBV28, with D perhaps TRBD1 (5 bases). Trimming removed 10 bases from V and 3 bases from J, with 10 bases in between. Germline loops: CDR1 MDHEN, CDR2 SYDVKM. The CDR3 sequence is 12 residues long. The CDR3 region is CATSGGGNTIYF. The CDR3 nucleotides are TGTGCCACCTCCGGGGGTGGAAACACCATATATTTT.